Given below is one TCR beta chain in context. Its antigen is as yet unknown. These data are taken from a study of CD8 T cells in ankylosing spondylitis. Overall study findings and caveats: Blood from ankylosing spondylitis patients appeared to carry a characteristic eight-variant TCR beta motif. In peripheral blood, disease-linked CD8+ clones occurred at relatively low frequencies. Clones tied to disease were said to be significantly enriched in matched ankylosing spondylitis synovial fluid.

This CDR3 is 14 amino acids long. In germline, CDR1 is SGHRS, CDR2 YFSETQ. The V end was cut by 0 bases, the J end by 6 bases, with 10 bases between. From the 5' RACE reads, TCRdb called clonotypes with MiXCR, one entry per CDR3 protein. The sample lists some 450,000 distinct CDR3 sequences; under 20% were seen once. This TCR was sampled from a male donor with ankylosing spondylitis. The V gene is TRBV5-1, the J gene TRBJ2-1; D call uncertain. The specimen sequenced was blood, either unsorted or a sorted T cell fraction (not recorded which). The CDR3 DNA is TGCGCCAGCAGCTTGGACTTAAGAATCAATGAGCAGTTCTTC. Translation gives CASSLDLRINEQFF. Looking up the rest from reference TRBV5-1 and TRBJ2-1 gives the full variable domain: KAGVTQTPRYLIKTRGQQVTLSCSPISGHRSVSWYQQTPGQGLQFLFEYFSETQRNKGNFPGRFSGRQFSNSRSEMNVSTLELGDSALYLCASSLDLRINEQFFGPGTRLTVL.